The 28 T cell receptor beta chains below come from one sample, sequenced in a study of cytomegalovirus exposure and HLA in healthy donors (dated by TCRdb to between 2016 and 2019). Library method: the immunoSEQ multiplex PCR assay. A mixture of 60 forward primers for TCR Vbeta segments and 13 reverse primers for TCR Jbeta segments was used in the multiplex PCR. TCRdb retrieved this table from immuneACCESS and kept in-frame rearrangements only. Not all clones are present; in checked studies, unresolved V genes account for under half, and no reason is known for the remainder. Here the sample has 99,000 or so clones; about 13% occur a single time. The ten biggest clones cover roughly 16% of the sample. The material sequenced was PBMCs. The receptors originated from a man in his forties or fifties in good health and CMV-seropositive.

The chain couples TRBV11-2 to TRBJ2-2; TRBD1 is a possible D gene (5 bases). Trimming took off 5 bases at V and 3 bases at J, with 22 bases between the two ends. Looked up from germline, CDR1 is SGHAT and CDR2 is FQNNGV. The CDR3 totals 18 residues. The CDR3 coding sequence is TGTGCCAGCAGCCCCCTGGGCAGGGCGCGATCATACACCGGGGAGCTGTTTTTT. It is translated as CASSPLGRARSYTGELFF.

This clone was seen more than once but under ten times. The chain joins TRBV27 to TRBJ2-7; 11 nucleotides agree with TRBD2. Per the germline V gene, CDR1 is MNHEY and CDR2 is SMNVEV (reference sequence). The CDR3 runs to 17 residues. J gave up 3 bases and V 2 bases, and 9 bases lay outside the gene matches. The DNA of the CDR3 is TGTGCCAGCAGTTTAATAGCGGGAGGGACAGGGTTCTACGAGCAGTACTTC. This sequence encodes CASSLIAGGTGFYEQYF.

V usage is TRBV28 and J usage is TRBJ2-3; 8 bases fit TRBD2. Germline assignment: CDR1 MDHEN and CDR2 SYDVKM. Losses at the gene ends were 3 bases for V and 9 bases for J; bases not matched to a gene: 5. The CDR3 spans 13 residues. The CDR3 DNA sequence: TGTGCCAGCAGTTTCCGGGAGGGCGGGACGCAGTATTTT. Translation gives CASSFREGGTQYF.

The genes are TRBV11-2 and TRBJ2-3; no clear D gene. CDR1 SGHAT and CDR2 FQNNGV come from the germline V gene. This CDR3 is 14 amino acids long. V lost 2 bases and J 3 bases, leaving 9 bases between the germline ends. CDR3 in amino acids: CASSLFLGTDTQYF. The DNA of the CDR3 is TGTGCCAGCAGCTTATTTCTCGGTACAGATACGCAGTATTTT. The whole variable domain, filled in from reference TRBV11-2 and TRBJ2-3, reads EAGVAQSPRYKIIEKRQSVAFWCNPISGHATLYWYQQILGQGPKLLIQFQNNGVVDDSQLPKDRFSAERLKGVDSTLKIQPAKLEDSAVYLCASSLFLGTDTQYFGPGTRLTVL.

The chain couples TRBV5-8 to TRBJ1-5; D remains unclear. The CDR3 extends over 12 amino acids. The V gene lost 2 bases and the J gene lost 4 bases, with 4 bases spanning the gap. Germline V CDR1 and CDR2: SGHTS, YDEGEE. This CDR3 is CASSFPNQPQHF. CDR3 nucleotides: TGTGCCAGCAGCTTTCCAAATCAGCCCCAGCATTTT.

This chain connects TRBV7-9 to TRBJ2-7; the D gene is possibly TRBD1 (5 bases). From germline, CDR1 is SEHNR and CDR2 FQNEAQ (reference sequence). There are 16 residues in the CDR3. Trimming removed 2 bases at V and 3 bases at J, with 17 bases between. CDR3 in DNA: TGTGCCAGCAGCTTAATGGCGGTCCAGGGTCGCTACGAGCAGTACTTC. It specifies CASSLMAVQGRYEQYF.

The CDR3 bases are TGCGCCAGCAGCCTCCGCCCCCTGGGAAGGCTAGCGAGAACAGATACGCAGTATTTT. It translates to CASSLRPLGRLARTDTQYF. The J gene is TRBJ2-3, the V gene TRBV4-1; possible D gene TRBD2, 6 bases. Trimming shortened V by 4 bases and J by 3 bases, and 26 bases separated the two germline ends. CDR3 length: 19 residues. The germline CDR1 and CDR2 sequences are MGHRA and YSYEKL.

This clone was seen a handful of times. The CDR3 nucleotides read TGTGCCAGCAGTGGGGGGACTAGCGGATACCAAGAGACCCAGTACTTC. Translation gives CASSGGTSGYQETQYF. The rearrangement joins TRBV6-1 to TRBJ2-5; 11 bases agree with TRBD2. Looked up from germline, CDR1 is MNHNS and CDR2 is SASEGT. V shed 4 bases and J 0 bases; nucleotides not matched to a gene: 4. This CDR3 has 16 amino acids.

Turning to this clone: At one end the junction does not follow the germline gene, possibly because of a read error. CDR3 region: CASSPGREGETQYF. In DNA form, the CDR3 reads TGTGCTAGCAGCCCGGGCCGGGAGGGGGAGACCCAGTACTTC. The chain is built from TRBV7-7 and TRBJ2-5, with TRBD2 matching 8 bases. Germline CDR1 and CDR2: SSHAT and FNYEAQ (reference sequence). This CDR3 spans 14 amino acids.

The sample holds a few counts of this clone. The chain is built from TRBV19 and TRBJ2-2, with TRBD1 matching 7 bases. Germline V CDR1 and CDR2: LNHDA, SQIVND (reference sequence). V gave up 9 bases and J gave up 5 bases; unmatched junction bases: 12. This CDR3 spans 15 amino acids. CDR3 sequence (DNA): TGTGCCAGCAACCTCGAGGACAGGCAGACCGGGGAGCTGTTTTTT. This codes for CASNLEDRQTGELFF.

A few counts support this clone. The CDR3 region has the DNA TGTGCCAGCAGCCAAGATCTCGGGACAGGGGCGGCCGAGCAGTACTTC. It encodes CASSQDLGTGAAEQYF. This rearrangement joins TRBV4-2 to TRBJ2-7; TRBD1 matches at 10 bases. V gave up 0 bases and J gave up 6 bases; unmatched junction bases: 8. Per germline, CDR1 LGHNA and CDR2 YNFKEQ. The CDR3 runs 16 residues.

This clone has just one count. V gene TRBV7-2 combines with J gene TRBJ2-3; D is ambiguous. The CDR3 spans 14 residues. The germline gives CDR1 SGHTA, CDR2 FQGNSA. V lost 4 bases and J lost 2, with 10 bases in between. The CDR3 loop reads CASSSPRLTDTQYF. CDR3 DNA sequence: TGTGCCAGCAGCTCTCCCAGACTCACAGATACGCAGTATTTT.

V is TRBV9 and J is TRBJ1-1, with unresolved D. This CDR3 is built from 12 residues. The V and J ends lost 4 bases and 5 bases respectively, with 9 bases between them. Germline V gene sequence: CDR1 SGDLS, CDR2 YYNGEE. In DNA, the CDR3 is TGTGCCAGCAGCCCGGGGAAGACTGAAGCTTTCTTT. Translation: CASSPGKTEAFF.

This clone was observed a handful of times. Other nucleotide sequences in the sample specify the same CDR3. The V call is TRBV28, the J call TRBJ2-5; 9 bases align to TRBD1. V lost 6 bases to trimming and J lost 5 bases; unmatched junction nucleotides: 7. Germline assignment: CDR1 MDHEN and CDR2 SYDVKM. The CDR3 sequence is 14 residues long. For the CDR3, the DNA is TGTGCCAGCAGCCGGGGACAGGGCCGGGAGACCCAGTACTTC. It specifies CASSRGQGRETQYF.

CDR3 region: CASSLNFKGTGISYEQYF. The CDR3 nucleotides read TGCGCCAGCAGCTTAAACTTTAAAGGGACAGGTATATCCTACGAGCAGTACTTC. This sequence joins TRBV5-1 and TRBJ2-7; 8 bases fit TRBD1. The trim removed 2 bases at V and 1 base at J, leaving 14 bases unmatched. The germline gives CDR1 SGHRS, CDR2 YFSETQ. The CDR3 length is 18 residues. Variable domain in full (rest from reference TRBV5-1 and TRBJ2-7): KAGVTQTPRYLIKTRGQQVTLSCSPISGHRSVSWYQQTPGQGLQFLFEYFSETQRNKGNFPGRFSGRQFSNSRSEMNVSTLELGDSALYLCASSLNFKGTGISYEQYFGPGTRLTVT.

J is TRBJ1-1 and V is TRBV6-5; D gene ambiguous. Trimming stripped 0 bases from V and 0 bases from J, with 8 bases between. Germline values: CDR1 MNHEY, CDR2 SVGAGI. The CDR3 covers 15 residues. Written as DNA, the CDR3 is TGTGCCAGCAGTTACTCTCAGAAGATGAACACTGAAGCTTTCTTT. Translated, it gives CASSYSQKMNTEAFF.

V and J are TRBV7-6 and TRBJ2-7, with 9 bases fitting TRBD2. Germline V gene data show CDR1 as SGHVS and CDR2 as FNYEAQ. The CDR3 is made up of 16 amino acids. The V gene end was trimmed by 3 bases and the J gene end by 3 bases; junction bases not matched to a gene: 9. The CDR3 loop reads CASSLVVAGVGYEQYF. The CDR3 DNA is TGTGCCAGCAGCTTGGTCGTAGCGGGAGTCGGCTACGAGCAGTACTTC.

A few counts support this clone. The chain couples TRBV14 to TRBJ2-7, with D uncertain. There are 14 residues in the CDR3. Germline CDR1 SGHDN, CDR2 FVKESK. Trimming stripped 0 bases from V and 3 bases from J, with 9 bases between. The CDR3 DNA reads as TGTGCCAGCAGCCAAGATACTTCTCACTACGAGCAGTACTTC. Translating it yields CASSQDTSHYEQYF.

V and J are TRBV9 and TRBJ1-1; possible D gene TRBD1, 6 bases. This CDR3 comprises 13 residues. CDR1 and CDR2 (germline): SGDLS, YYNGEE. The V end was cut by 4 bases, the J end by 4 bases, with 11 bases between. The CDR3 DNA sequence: TGTGCCAGCAGCCCCAGGGGTGGCACTGAAGCTTTCTTT. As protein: CASSPRGGTEAFF.

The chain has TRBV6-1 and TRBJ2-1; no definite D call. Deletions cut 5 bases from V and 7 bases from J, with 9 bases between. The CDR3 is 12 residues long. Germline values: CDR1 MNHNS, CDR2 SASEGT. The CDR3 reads CASSPGQNEQFF. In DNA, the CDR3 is TGTGCCAGCAGTCCGGGTCAGAATGAGCAGTTCTTC.

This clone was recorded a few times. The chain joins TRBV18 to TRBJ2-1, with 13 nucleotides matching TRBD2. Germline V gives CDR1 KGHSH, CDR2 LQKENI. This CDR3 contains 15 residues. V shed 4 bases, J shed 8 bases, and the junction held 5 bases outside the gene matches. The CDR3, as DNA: TGTGCCAGCTCACTTCGGACTAGCGGGAGCGATGAGCAGTTCTTC. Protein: CASSLRTSGSDEQFF. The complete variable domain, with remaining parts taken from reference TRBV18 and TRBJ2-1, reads NAGVMQNPRHLVRRRGQEARLRCSPMKGHSHVYWYRQLPEEGLKFMVYLQKENIIDESGMPKERFSAEFPKEGPSILRIQQVVRGDSAAYFCASSLRTSGSDEQFFGPGTRLTVL.

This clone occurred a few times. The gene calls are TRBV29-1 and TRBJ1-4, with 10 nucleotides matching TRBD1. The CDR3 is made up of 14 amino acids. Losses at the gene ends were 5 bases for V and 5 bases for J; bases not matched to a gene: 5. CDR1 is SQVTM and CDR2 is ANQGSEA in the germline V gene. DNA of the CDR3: TGCAGCGTTCAAGGGGACAGGGGAAATGAAAAACTGTTTTTT. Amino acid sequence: CSVQGDRGNEKLFF.

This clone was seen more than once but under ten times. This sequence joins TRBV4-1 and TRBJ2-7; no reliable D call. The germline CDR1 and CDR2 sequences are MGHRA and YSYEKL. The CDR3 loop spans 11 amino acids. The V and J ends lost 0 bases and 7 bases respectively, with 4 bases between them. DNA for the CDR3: TGCGCCAGCAGCCAAGATCTGGAGCAGTACTTC. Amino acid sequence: CASSQDLEQYF.

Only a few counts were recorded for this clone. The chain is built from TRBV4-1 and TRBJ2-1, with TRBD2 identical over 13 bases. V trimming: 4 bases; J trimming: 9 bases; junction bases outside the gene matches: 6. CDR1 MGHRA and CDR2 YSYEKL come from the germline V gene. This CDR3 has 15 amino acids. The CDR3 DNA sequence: TGCGCCAGCAGCCCCGGACTAGCGGGAGCGGTTGAGCAGTTCTTC. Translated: CASSPGLAGAVEQFF.

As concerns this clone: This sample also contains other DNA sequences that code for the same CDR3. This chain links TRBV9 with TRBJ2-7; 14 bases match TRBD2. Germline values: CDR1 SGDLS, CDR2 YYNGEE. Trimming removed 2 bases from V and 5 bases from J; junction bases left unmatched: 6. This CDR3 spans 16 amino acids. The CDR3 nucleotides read TGTGCCAGCAGCGTGGGGACTAGCGGGAGTCTGGACGAGCAGTACTTC. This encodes CASSVGTSGSLDEQYF. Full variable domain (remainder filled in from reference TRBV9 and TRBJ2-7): DSGVTQTPKHLITATGQRVTLRCSPRSGDLSVYWYQQSLDQGLQFLIQYYNGEERAKGNILERFSAQQFPDLHSELNLSSLELGDSALYFCASSVGTSGSLDEQYFGPGTRLTVT.

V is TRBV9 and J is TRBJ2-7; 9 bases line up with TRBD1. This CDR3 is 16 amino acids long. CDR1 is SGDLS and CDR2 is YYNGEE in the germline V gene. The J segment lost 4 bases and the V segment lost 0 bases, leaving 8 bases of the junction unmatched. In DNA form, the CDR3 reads TGTGCCAGCAGCGTAGGCAGGACAGGGGTGGCGTACGAGCAGTACTTC. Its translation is CASSVGRTGVAYEQYF.

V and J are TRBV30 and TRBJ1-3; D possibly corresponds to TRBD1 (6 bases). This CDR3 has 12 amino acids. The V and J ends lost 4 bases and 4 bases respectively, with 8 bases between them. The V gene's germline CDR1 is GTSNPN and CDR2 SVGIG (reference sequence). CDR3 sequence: CAWTGVGNTIYF. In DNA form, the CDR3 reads TGTGCCTGGACAGGGGTAGGAAACACCATATATTTT. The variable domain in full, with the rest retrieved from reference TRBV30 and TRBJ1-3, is SQTIHQWPATLVQPVGSPLSLECTVEGTSNPNLYWYRQAAGRGLQLLFYSVGIGQISSEVPQNLSASRPQDRQFILSSKKLLLSDSGFYLCAWTGVGNTIYFGEGSWLTVV.

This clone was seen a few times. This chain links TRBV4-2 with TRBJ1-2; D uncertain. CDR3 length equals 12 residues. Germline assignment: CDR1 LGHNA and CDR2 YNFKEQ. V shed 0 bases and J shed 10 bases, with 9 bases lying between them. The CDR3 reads CASSQELLPYTF. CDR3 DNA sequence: TGTGCCAGCAGCCAAGAACTCCTACCCTACACCTTC.